This TCR beta chain was captured in a study of blood T cell repertoires in COVID-19. Participant-reported clinical history was the basis for cohort assignment. Exposed enrollees encountered a COVID-19 case at some point within 2 weeks before study entry. In the original processing: Reference gene primers were amplified, and this amplification served to estimate nucleated cell counts. The method was immunoSEQ multiplex PCR; TCRdb's version includes in-frame clones alone and lacks a portion of them. V, J and clone size reflect that table, while D and trimming were determined from the DNA. The repertoire holds 60,000 or so clones, roughly 70% seen once, with approximately 51% in the top ten. V shed 4 bases and J 0 bases; nucleotides not matched to a gene: 2. The germline CDR1 and CDR2 sequences are SNHLY and FYNNEI. The CDR3 has 14 amino acids. This clone was observed a handful of times.

The chain links TRBV2 to TRBJ2-7, with 8 bases fitting TRBD1. The sequence was collected from a woman in her sixties or seventies who had been exposed to COVID-19. The sequencing input was PBMCs or T cells enriched from blood (not recorded which). The CDR3 bases are TGTGCCAGCAGTGGGCAGGGGGCCTCCTACGAGCAGTACTTC. Protein sequence: CASSGQGASYEQYF.